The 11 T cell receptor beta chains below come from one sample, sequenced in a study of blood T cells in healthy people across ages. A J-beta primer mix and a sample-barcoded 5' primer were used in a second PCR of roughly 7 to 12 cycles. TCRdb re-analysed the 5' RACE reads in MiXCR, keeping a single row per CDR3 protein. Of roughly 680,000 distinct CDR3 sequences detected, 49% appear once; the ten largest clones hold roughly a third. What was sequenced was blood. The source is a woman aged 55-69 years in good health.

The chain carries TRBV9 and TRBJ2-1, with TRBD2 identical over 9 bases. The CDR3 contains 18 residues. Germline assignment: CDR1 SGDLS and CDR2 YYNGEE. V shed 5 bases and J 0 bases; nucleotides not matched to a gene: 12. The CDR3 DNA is TGTGCCAGCAGTAAGACTAGCGGATTCCTGAGCTCCTACAATGAGCAGTTCTTC. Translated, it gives CASSKTSGFLSSYNEQFF.

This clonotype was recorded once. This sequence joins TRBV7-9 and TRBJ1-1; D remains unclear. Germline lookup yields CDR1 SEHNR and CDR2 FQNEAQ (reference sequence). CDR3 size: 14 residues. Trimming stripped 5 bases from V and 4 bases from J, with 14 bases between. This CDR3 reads CASSRTMGGTEAFF. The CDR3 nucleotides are TGTGCCAGCAGCCGAACCATGGGAGGCACTGAAGCTTTCTTT.

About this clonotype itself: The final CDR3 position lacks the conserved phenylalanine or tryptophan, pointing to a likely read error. The CDR3 DNA reads TGTGCCAGCAGGCGGGTGGCTAATGAGCAGTTCATC. Translation: CASRRVANEQFI. This sequence joins TRBV2 and TRBJ2-1; TRBD2 is a possible D gene (5 bases). The CDR3 consists of 12 residues. With 6 bases removed from V and 7 bases from J, the gap between germline ends came to 10 bases. Germline V CDR1 and CDR2: SNHLY, FYNNEI.

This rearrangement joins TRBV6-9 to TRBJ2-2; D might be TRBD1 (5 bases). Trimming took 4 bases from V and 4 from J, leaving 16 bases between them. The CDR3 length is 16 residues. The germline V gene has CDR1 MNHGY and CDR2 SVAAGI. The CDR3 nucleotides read TGTGCCAGCAGTTCGAGACGGTTAGGGGTCACCGGGGAGCTGTTTTTT. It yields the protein CASSSRRLGVTGELFF.

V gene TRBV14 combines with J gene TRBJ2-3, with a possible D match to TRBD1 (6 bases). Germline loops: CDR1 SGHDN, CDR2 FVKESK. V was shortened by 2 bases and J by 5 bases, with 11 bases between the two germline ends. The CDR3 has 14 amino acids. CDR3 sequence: CASSQWGRGDTQYF. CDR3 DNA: TGTGCCAGCAGCCAATGGGGGCGAGGAGATACGCAGTATTTT.

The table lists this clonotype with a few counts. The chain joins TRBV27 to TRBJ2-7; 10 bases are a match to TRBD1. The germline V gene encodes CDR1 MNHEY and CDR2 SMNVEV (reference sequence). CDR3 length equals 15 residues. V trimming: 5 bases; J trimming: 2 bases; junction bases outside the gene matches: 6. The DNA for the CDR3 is TGTGCCAGCAGTCCGGGACAGGGGAGGACCTACGAGCAGTACTTC. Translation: CASSPGQGRTYEQYF.

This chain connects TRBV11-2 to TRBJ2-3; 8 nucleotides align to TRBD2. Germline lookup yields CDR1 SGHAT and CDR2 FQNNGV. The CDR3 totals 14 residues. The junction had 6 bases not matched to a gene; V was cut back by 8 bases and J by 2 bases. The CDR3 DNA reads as TGTGCCAGCGTCACTAGCGGACACACAGATACGCAGTATTTT. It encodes CASVTSGHTDTQYF.

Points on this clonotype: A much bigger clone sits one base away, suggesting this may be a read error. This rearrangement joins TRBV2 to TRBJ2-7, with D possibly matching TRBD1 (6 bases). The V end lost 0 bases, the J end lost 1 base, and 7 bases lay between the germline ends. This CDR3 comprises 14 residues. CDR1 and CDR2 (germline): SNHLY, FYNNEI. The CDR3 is CASSEAGTSYEQYF. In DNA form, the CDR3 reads TGTGCCAGCAGTGAAGCGGGGACATCCTACGAGCAGTACTTC. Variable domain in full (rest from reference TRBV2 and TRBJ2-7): EPEVTQTPSHQVTQMGQEVILRCVPISNHLYFYWYRQILGQKVEFLVSFYNNEISEKSEIFDDQFSVERPDGSNFTLKIRSTKLEDSAMYFCASSEAGTSYEQYFGPGTRLTVT.

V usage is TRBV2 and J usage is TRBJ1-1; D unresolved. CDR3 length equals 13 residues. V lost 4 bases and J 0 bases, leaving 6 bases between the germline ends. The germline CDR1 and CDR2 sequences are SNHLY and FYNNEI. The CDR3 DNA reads TGTGCCAGCAGTGTAACCCTGAACACTGAAGCTTTCTTT. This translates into CASSVTLNTEAFF.

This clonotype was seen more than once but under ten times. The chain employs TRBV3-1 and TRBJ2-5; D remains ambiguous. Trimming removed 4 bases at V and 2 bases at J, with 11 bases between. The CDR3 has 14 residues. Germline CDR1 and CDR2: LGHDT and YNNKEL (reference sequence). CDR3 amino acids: CASSLDLEQETQYF. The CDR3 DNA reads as TGTGCCAGCAGCCTCGACCTAGAACAAGAGACCCAGTACTTC.

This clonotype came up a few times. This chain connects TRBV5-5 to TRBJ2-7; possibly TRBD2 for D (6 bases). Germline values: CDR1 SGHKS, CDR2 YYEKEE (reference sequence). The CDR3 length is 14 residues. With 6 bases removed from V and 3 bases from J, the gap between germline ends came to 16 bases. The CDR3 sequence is CASNPGATGYEQYF. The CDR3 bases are TGTGCCAGCAACCCGGGAGCTACCGGCTACGAGCAGTACTTC.